This T cell receptor (beta chain) was retrieved from a study of control samples from healthy donors and cancer patients (dated by TCRdb to about 2020). Library preparation was by the immunoSEQ multiplex PCR assay. This immuneACCESS table, as held by TCRdb, lists in-frame sequences with V and J called but not all clones. Of the missing ones, under half trace to an unresolved V gene in checked studies; the others have no known cause. Present in this sample are under 150,000 clones, nearly 95% of which were seen just once. The ten top clones hold roughly 2.5% of the sample. Worth noting for this clone: Its antigen is not yet known. No base qualities exist here, and no much larger clone lies one base off it.

The CDR3 numbers 17 residues from cysteine through phenylalanine. The only DNA kept is the CDR3, 51 bases in frame from the first base. Trimming takes 5 bases from V and 0 bases from J, and the germline ends sit 14 bases apart. The germline V gene (reference sequence) specifies MNHNY as CDR1 and SVGAGI as CDR2. Sequencing used blood. The chain employs TRBV6-6 and TRBJ2-6; confidence is insufficient to name the D gene. The clonotype was recovered from a man aged 25-40 years in good health. For the CDR3, the sequence is CASSLLADSSGANVLTF. In nucleotides, the sequence is TGTGCCAGCAGTCTGCTGGCCGATAGCTCTGGGGCCAACGTCCTGACTTTC.